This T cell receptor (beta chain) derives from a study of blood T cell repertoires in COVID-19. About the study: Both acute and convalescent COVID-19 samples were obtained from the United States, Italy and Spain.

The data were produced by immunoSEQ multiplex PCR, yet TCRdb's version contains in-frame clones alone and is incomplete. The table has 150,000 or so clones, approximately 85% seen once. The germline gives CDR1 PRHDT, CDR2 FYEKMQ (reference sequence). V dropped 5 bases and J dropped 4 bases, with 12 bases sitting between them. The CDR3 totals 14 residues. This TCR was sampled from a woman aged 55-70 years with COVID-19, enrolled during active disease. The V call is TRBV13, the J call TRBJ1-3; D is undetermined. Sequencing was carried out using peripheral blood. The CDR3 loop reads CASSHRETGNTIYF. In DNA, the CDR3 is TGTGCCAGCAGCCATAGGGAGACGGGAAACACCATATATTTT.